This TCR beta chain comes out of a study of T cell repertoires in cytomegalovirus infection (dated by TCRdb to about 2019). Looking at the study overall: The peptide stimulations were aimed at well-studied HLA-B-restricted epitopes as well as recently identified HLA-C-restricted CMV epitopes, whose presentation resists viral immunomodulation. The HLA type of each donor mattered for the analysis, because public TCR beta signatures pointed to carriage of CMV infection along with the matching HLA type. The research as a whole found: The ex vivo response was dominated by HLA-C-restricted CMV-specific TCR beta clonotypes, and the single most frequent clonotype in two of eight donors was supplied by these HLA-C-restricted clonotypes. In both this cohort and an independent cohort of 300 to 450 donors, the cumulative frequency of public TCR beta family members distinguished carriers of CMV infection plus the relevant HLA type.

What the treatment or condition label conveys for this sample: in vitro stimulation with specific CMV peptide epitopes to enrich CMV-specific T cells. A note on this clonotype: What antigen it recognizes has not been identified. The record has no base qualities; no much larger clone is one base away.

The cysteine opens and the phenylalanine closes a CDR3 of 15 amino acids. CDR3 DNA is the only sequence kept; it has 45 bases, read in frame from the first base. The germline V gene encodes CDR1 ENHRY and CDR2 SYGVKD. Here V drops 1 base and J drops 7 bases, and the junction holds 6 bases not matched to any gene. The instrument given in TCRdb is Illumina HiSeq 1500. The public reads were reprocessed in TCRdb via fastp at Q25 and MiXCR, keeping in-frame beta chains. Each CDR3 protein appears once, grouped with its most common genes and DNA. The sample data list roughly 920,000 distinct CDR3 sequences, and roughly 31% of these were observed just once. Jointly, the top ten make up about 14% of the sample.

Recombination linked TRBV10-3 to TRBJ2-1; 8 central bases correspond to TRBD2. Source: cultured CD8+ T cells from PBMCs, taken from culture after CMV antigen stimulation. The TCR was taken from a human donor in good health (CMV status not recorded). Some clones in this sample may be carry-over from other donors' samples. The nucleotides read TGTGCCATCAGTGAGTACCCAGCGGGGGTGAATGAGCAGTTCTTC. Translated, this gives CAISEYPAGVNEQFF.